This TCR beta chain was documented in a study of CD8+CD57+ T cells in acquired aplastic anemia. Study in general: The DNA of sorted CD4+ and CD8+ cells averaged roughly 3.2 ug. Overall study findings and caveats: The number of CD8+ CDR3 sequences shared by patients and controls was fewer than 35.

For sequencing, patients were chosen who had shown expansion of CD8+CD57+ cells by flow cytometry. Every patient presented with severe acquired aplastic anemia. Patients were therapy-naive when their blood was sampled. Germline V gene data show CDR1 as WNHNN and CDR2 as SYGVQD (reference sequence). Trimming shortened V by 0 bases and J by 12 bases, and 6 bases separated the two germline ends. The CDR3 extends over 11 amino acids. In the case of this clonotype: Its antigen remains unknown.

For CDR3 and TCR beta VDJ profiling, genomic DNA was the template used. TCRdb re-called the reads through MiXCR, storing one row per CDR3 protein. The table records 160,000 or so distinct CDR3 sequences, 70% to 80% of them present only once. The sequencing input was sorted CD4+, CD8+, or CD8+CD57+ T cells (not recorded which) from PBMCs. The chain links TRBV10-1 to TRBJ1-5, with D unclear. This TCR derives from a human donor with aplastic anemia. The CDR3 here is CASSESRLQHF. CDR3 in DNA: TGCGCCAGCAGTGAGTCCAGGCTCCAGCATTTT.